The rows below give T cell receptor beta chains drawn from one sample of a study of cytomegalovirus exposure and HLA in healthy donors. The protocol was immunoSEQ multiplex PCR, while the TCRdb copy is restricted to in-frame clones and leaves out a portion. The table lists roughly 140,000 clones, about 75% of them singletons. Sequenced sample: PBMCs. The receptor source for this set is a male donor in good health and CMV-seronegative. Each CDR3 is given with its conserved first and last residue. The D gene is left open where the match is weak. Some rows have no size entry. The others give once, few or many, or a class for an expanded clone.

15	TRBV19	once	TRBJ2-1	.	CASSMLDKTYNEQFF	TGTGCCAGTAGTATGTTGGACAAGACCTACAATGAGCAGTTCTTC
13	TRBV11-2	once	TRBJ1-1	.	CASSWGSHTEAFF	TGTGCCAGCAGCTGGGGCAGCCACACTGAAGCTTTCTTT
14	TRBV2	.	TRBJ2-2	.	CASSVNSNTGELFF	TGTGCCAGCAGTGTAAACAGCAACACCGGGGAGCTGTTTTTT
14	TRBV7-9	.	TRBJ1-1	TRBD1	CASSFGQGGTEAFF	TGTGCCAGCAGCTTCGGACAGGGGGGCACTGAAGCTTTCTTT
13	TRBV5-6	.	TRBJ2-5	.	CASSWRIQETQYF	TGTGCCAGCAGCTGGAGGATACAAGAGACCCAGTACTTC
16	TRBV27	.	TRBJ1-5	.	CASSTTGGGSNQPQHF	TGTGCCAGCAGTACCACGGGAGGGGGAAGCAATCAGCCCCAGCATTTT
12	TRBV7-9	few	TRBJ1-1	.	CASSLQGPEAFF	TGTGCCAGCAGCTTACAGGGCCCTGAAGCTTTCTTT
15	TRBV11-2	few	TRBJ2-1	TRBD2	CASSLGLAEYNEQFF	TGTGCCAGCAGCTTGGGACTAGCGGAATACAATGAGCAGTTCTTC
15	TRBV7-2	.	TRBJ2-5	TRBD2	CASSYQRGSQETQYF	TGTGCCAGCAGCTACCAGCGGGGGAGCCAAGAGACCCAGTACTTC
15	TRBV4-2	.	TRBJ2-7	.	CASSQDPVSTYEQYF	TGTGCCAGCAGCCAAGATCCAGTCTCGACCTACGAGCAGTACTTC
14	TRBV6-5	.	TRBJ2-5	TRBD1	CASSNPTGVGTQYF	TGTGCCAGCAGTAATCCAACAGGGGTTGGGACCCAGTACTTC
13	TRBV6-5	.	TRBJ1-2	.	CASSYSHRSSYTF	TGTGCCAGCAGTTACAGCCACCGGAGTAGCTACACCTTC
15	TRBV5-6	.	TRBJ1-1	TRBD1	CASSRLDRVNTEAFF	TGTGCCAGCAGCCGACTGGACAGGGTGAACACTGAAGCTTTCTTT
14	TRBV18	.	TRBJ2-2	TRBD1	CASSPQGARGELFF	TGTGCCAGCTCGCCACAGGGGGCCAGAGGGGAGCTGTTTTTT
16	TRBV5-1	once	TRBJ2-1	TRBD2	CASRELAGPYYNEQFF	TGCGCCAGCAGGGAGCTAGCGGGACCGTACTACAATGAGCAGTTCTTC
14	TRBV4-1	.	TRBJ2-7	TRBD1	CASSPLRGLSEQYF	TGCGCCAGCAGCCCCCTCAGGGGGCTGAGCGAGCAGTACTTC
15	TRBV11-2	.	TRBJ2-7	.	CASSARTVQPYEQYF	TGTGCCAGCAGCGCCCGGACAGTACAGCCCTACGAGCAGTACTTC
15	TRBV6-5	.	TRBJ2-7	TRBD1	CASSPPGTGSYEQYF	TGTGCCAGCAGTCCCCCCGGGACAGGGTCCTACGAGCAGTACTTC
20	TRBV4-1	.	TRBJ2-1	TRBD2	CASSQEGRGLAGSGGDEQFF	TGCGCCAGCAGCCAAGAGGGTAGGGGACTAGCGGGATCCGGCGGGGATGAGCAGTTCTTC
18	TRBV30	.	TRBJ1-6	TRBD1	CAWSRPARTGGLSSPLHF	TGTGCCTGGAGTAGACCTGCCCGGACAGGTGGCTTAAGTTCACCCCTCCACTTT
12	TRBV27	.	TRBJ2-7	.	CASSLAGYEQYF	TGTGCCAGCAGTCTCGCCGGCTACGAGCAGTACTTC
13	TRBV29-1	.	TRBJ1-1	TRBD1	CSVMTGGVTEAFF	TGCAGCGTCATGACAGGGGGGGTCACTGAAGCTTTCTTT
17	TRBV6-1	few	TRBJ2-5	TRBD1	CASSEVDGDRGAETQYF	TGTGCCAGCAGTGAAGTTGATGGGGACAGGGGCGCGGAGACCCAGTACTTC
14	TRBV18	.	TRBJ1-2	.	CASSPKEGDYGYTF	TGTGCCAGCTCGCCAAAAGAGGGGGACTATGGCTACACCTTC
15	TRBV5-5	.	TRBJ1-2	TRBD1	CASSLQDRGHGGYTF	TGTGCCAGCAGCTTACAGGACAGGGGGCATGGTGGCTACACCTTC
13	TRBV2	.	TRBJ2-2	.	CAIPGTTTGELFF	TGTGCCATCCCCGGGACAACTACCGGGGAGCTGTTTTTT
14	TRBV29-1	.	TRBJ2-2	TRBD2	CSVGAGPNTGELFF	TGCAGCGTTGGAGCGGGGCCTAACACCGGGGAGCTGTTTTTT
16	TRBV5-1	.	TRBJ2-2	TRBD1	CASSLRTGRDTGELFF	TGCGCCAGCAGCTTGAGGACAGGGCGGGACACCGGGGAGCTGTTTTTT
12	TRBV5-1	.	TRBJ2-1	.	CASSFQGRGQFF	TGCGCCAGCAGCTTCCAGGGCAGGGGGCAGTTCTTC
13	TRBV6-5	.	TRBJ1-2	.	CASSPLGQDGYTF	TGTGCCAGCAGCCCATTGGGGCAGGATGGCTACACCTTC
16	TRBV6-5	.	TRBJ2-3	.	CASSYWNTGSTDTQYF	TGCGCCAGCAGTTACTGGAACACGGGAAGCACAGATACGCAGTATTTT
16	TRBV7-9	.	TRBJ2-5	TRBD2	CASSLLAGGERETQYF	TGTGCCAGCAGCTTACTAGCGGGAGGGGAGCGAGAGACCCAGTACTTC
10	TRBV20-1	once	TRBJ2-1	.	CSALADGQFF	TGCAGTGCTCTGGCAGATGGGCAGTTCTTC
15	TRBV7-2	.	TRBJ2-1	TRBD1	CASSLGQGRVNEQFF	TGTGCCAGCAGCCTTGGACAGGGAAGGGTCAATGAGCAGTTCTTC
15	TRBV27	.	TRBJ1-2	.	CASSLRKEGLYGYTF	TGTGCCAGCAGCCTCCGGAAAGAGGGACTGTATGGCTACACCTTC
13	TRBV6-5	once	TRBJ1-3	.	CASSRNSGNTIYF	TGTGCCAGCTCGCGAAACTCTGGAAACACCATATATTTT
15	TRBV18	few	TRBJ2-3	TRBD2	CASSGTSGGTDTQYF	TGTGCCAGCTCTGGGACTAGCGGGGGCACAGATACGCAGTATTTT
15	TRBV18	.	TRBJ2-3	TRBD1	CASSPERGRSDTQYF	TGTGCCAGCTCACCAGAGAGGGGGCGGTCAGATACGCAGTATTTT
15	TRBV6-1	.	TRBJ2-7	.	CASSGQVQSSYEQYF	TGTGCCAGCAGTGGACAGGTTCAGAGTTCCTACGAGCAGTACTTC
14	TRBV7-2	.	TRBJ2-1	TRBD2	CASNPLAGGGEQFF	TGTGCCAGCAACCCTCTAGCGGGGGGAGGCGAGCAGTTCTTC
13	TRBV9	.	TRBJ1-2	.	CASSGYRENGYTF	TGTGCCAGCAGCGGATACAGAGAGAATGGCTACACCTTC
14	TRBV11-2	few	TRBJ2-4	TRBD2	CASSLEGTSNIQYF	TGTGCCAGCAGCTTAGAGGGGACTAGCAACATTCAGTACTTC
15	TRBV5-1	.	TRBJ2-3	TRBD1	CASSLGQGASDTQYF	TGCGCCAGCAGCTTGGGGCAGGGGGCCTCAGATACGCAGTATTTT
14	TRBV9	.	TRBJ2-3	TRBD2	CASSPRPGGDTQYF	TGTGCCAGCAGCCCGCGTCCGGGAGGGGATACGCAGTATTTT
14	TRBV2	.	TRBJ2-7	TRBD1	CASSQEWDRPEQYF	TGTGCCAGCAGTCAGGAATGGGACAGACCCGAGCAGTACTTC
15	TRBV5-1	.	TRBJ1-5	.	CASSLGDSFNQPQHF	TGCGCCAGCAGCTTGGGAGACAGCTTCAATCAGCCCCAGCATTTT
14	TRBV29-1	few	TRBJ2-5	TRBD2	CASSGTSGKETQYF	TGCGCAAGCTCTGGGACTAGCGGTAAAGAGACCCAGTACTTC
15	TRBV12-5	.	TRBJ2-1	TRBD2	CASGLGLAGWYEQFF	TGTGCTAGTGGTTTAGGACTAGCGGGGTGGTATGAGCAGTTCTTC
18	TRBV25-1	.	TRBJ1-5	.	CASSESDSGGLGGQPQHF	TGTGCCAGCAGTGAATCTGACTCAGGAGGGTTGGGGGGTCAGCCCCAGCATTTT
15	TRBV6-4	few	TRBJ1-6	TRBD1	CASSVSGQGFSPLHF	TGTGCCAGCAGTGTGTCGGGACAGGGGTTCTCACCCCTCCACTTT
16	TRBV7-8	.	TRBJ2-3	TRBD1	CASSLAGQGFTDTQYF	TGTGCCAGCAGCTTAGCGGGACAGGGTTTCACAGATACGCAGTATTTT
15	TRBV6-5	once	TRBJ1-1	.	CASSYAGKRDTEAFF	TGTGCCAGCAGTTACGCCGGGAAAAGGGACACTGAAGCTTTCTTT
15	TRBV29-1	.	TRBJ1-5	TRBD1	CSVVTGGGSNQPQHF	TGCAGCGTTGTGACAGGGGGCGGGAGCAATCAGCCCCAGCATTTT